This TCR beta chain comes out of a study of shared clonotypes between healthy human individuals. General study results and limits: Among a handful of donors, approximately 5% of naive CD4 clonotypes were found in common.

As regards this clone: Its specificity is not known.

Data came from immunoSEQ multiplex PCR; TCRdb stores just in-frame clones and leaves some out. The table records roughly 1,100,000 clones, about 76% of them present only once. Trimming removed 3 bases from V and 3 bases from J, with 12 bases in between. The CDR3 covers 15 residues. CDR1 is ENHRY and CDR2 is SYGVKD in the germline V gene. This chain joins TRBV10-3 and TRBJ1-5; possible D gene TRBD1, 5 bases. This TCR was recovered from a man aged 18 to 35 in good health. Sequenced material: memory CD4+ T cells sorted from blood. Subset reported: CD45RA-negative fraction. CDR3 amino acids: CAISELGTANQPQHF. The CDR3 DNA sequence: TGTGCCATCAGTGAATTAGGGACCGCCAATCAGCCCCAGCATTTT.